This is a list of T cell receptor beta chains from one sample in a study of cytomegalovirus exposure and HLA in healthy donors. Assay: immunoSEQ multiplex PCR; the TCRdb copy retains only in-frame clones and omits some. The data show around 90,000 clones, about four fifths seen once. The sequencing sample was made of PBMCs. These receptors originate from a man aged 25-40 years in good health and CMV-seronegative. The CDR3 runs from the conserved cysteine through the conserved F or W. Fields, in order: D gene, J gene, clone size, V gene, CDR3 DNA, CDR3 protein. D genes are given only for firm matches. Only some rows state a clone size, as once, few, many or a class for expanded clones.

d_call: NA
j_call: TRBJ1-2
clone_size: NA
v_call: TRBV9
cdr3_nt: TGTGCCAGCAGCGTAGGGAGTACCTATGGCTACACCTTC
cdr3_aa: CASSVGSTYGYTF

d_call: TRBD2
j_call: TRBJ2-7
clone_size: NA
v_call: TRBV6-1
cdr3_nt: TGTGCCAGCAGTGAATTAGCGGGGTGGCAGTACTTC
cdr3_aa: CASSELAGWQYF

d_call: NA
j_call: TRBJ1-6
clone_size: NA
v_call: TRBV9
cdr3_nt: TGTGCCAGCAGCCCACGAGCCCCACAGGGCAATTCACCCCTCCACTTT
cdr3_aa: CASSPRAPQGNSPLHF

d_call: TRBD2
j_call: TRBJ2-7
clone_size: NA
v_call: TRBV5-1
cdr3_nt: TGCGCCAGCAGCCCCGGGACTAGCGGGAGACACGAGCAGTACTTC
cdr3_aa: CASSPGTSGRHEQYF

d_call: TRBD1
j_call: TRBJ1-4
clone_size: NA
v_call: TRBV4-3
cdr3_nt: TGCGCCAGCAGCCAAGATGGGGGAGGGACAGGGAATGAAAAACTGTTTTTT
cdr3_aa: CASSQDGGGTGNEKLFF

d_call: NA
j_call: TRBJ1-2
clone_size: NA
v_call: TRBV4-2
cdr3_nt: TGTGCCAGCAGCCAAGAGCCCACCTCGACAGGAGTCTATGGCTACACCTTC
cdr3_aa: CASSQEPTSTGVYGYTF

d_call: NA
j_call: TRBJ1-2
clone_size: few
v_call: TRBV5-4
cdr3_nt: TGTGCCAGCAGAGCGTACTATGGCTACACCTTC
cdr3_aa: CASRAYYGYTF

d_call: TRBD2
j_call: TRBJ2-2
clone_size: NA
v_call: TRBV11-3
cdr3_nt: TGTGCCAGCAGCTTAGATCTAGCGGGAAACACCGGGGAGCTGTTTTTT
cdr3_aa: CASSLDLAGNTGELFF

d_call: TRBD1
j_call: TRBJ2-7
clone_size: NA
v_call: TRBV6-5
cdr3_nt: TGTGCCACCTCCCCGGGACAGAACTACGAGCAGTACTTC
cdr3_aa: CATSPGQNYEQYF

d_call: NA
j_call: TRBJ1-4
clone_size: NA
v_call: TRBV18
cdr3_nt: TGTGCCAGCTCAAGAGAGGGAGCAACTAATGAAAAACTGTTTTTT
cdr3_aa: CASSREGATNEKLFF

d_call: TRBD1
j_call: TRBJ2-2
clone_size: NA
v_call: TRBV4-3
cdr3_nt: TGCGCCAGCAGCCACCCCAAGGGACAGACAGGGGGGGGAACCGGGGAGCTGTTTTTT
cdr3_aa: CASSHPKGQTGGGTGELFF

d_call: NA
j_call: TRBJ1-2
clone_size: NA
v_call: TRBV6-5
cdr3_nt: TGTGCCAGCAGTTACTCGGAGGATCTCTATGGCTACACCTTC
cdr3_aa: CASSYSEDLYGYTF

d_call: TRBD2
j_call: TRBJ2-1
clone_size: NA
v_call: TRBV6-5
cdr3_nt: TGTGCCAGCAGTTCACTAGCGGGAGGTTCCTACAATGAGCAGTTCTTC
cdr3_aa: CASSSLAGGSYNEQFF

d_call: NA
j_call: TRBJ1-2
clone_size: NA
v_call: TRBV7-9
cdr3_nt: TGTGCCAGCAGGTCAGGGGCGGACTCAATATCTGGCTACACCTTC
cdr3_aa: CASRSGADSISGYTF

d_call: NA
j_call: TRBJ1-1
clone_size: NA
v_call: TRBV10-2
cdr3_nt: TGCGCCAGCACCCCCCGGACAGACACTGAAGCTTTCTTT
cdr3_aa: CASTPRTDTEAFF

d_call: TRBD2
j_call: TRBJ2-1
clone_size: NA
v_call: TRBV18
cdr3_nt: TGTGCCAGCTCACCAGCTAGCGGGAGGGCCACTGAGCAGTTCTTC
cdr3_aa: CASSPASGRATEQFF

d_call: TRBD2
j_call: TRBJ2-2
clone_size: once
v_call: TRBV5-1
cdr3_nt: TGCGCCAGCAGCTTGATAAGCGGGAGCGCGAACACCGGGGAGCTGTTTTTT
cdr3_aa: CASSLISGSANTGELFF

d_call: NA
j_call: TRBJ1-5
clone_size: NA
v_call: TRBV10-3
cdr3_nt: TGTGCCATCAGTCAGGGGAAAGGGGGTAATCAGCCCCAGCATTTT
cdr3_aa: CAISQGKGGNQPQHF

d_call: NA
j_call: TRBJ2-3
clone_size: NA
v_call: TRBV7-6
cdr3_nt: TGTGCCAGCAGCCTTCTACTGGGAGGCACAGATACGCAGTATTTT
cdr3_aa: CASSLLLGGTDTQYF

d_call: TRBD2
j_call: TRBJ2-7
clone_size: NA
v_call: TRBV2
cdr3_nt: TGTGCCAGCAGTGCCTCTAGCGGGGGCTACGAGCAGTACTTC
cdr3_aa: CASSASSGGYEQYF

d_call: NA
j_call: TRBJ1-1
clone_size: NA
v_call: TRBV30
cdr3_nt: TGTGCCTGGGACAGGCAGAACACTGAAGCTTTCTTT
cdr3_aa: CAWDRQNTEAFF

d_call: NA
j_call: TRBJ1-5
clone_size: NA
v_call: TRBV9
cdr3_nt: TGTGCCAGCAGCGGGACATCGAACAATCAGCCCCAGCATTTT
cdr3_aa: CASSGTSNNQPQHF

d_call: TRBD2
j_call: TRBJ2-1
clone_size: once
v_call: TRBV6-5
cdr3_nt: TGTGCCAGCACCGGACTAGCGGGAGTTTTTGAGCAGTTCTTC
cdr3_aa: CASTGLAGVFEQFF

d_call: TRBD1
j_call: TRBJ2-1
clone_size: few
v_call: TRBV5-1
cdr3_nt: TGCGCCAGCAGCTCCGGACAGGGTGGAATCAATGAGCAGTTCTTC
cdr3_aa: CASSSGQGGINEQFF

d_call: NA
j_call: TRBJ2-6
clone_size: NA
v_call: TRBV9
cdr3_nt: TGTGCCAGCAGCGTAGGGGGCAGGGACTCTGGGGCCAACGTCCTGACTTTC
cdr3_aa: CASSVGGRDSGANVLTF

d_call: TRBD1
j_call: TRBJ1-3
clone_size: NA
v_call: TRBV11-2
cdr3_nt: TGTGCCAGCAGCTTCGAACAGGGGCCTGGAAACACCATATATTTT
cdr3_aa: CASSFEQGPGNTIYF

d_call: NA
j_call: TRBJ2-7
clone_size: NA
v_call: TRBV6-5
cdr3_nt: TGTGCCAGCAGTTACCAGGGGTACTCCTACGAGCAGTACTTC
cdr3_aa: CASSYQGYSYEQYF